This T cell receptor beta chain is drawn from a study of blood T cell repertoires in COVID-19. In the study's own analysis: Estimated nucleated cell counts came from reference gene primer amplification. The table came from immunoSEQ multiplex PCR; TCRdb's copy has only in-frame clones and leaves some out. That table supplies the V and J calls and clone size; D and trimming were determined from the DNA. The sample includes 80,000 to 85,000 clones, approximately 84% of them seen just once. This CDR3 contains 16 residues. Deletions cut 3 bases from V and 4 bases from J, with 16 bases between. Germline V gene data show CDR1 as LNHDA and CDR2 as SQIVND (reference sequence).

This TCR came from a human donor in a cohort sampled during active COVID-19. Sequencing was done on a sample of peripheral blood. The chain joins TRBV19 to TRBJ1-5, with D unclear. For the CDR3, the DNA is TGTGCCAGTAGTATCTGGTCGAGCCCCGCAAATCAGCCCCAGCATTTT. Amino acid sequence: CASSIWSSPANQPQHF.